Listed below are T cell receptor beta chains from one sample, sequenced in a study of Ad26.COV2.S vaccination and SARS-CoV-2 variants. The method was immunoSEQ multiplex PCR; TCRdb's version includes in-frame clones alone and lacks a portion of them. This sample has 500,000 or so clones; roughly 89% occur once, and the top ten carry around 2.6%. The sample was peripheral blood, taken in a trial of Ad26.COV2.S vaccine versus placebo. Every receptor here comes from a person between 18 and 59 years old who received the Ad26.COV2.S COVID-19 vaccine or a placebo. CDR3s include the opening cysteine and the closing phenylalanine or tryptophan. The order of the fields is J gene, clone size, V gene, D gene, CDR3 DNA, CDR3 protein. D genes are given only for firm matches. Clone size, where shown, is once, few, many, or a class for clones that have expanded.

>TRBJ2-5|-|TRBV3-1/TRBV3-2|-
TGTGCCAGCAGCCAAGGATGGGGGGTTGGAGAGACCCAGTACTTC
CASSQGWGVGETQYF
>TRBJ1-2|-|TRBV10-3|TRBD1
TGTGCCATATTTGGCGGGACAGTCTATGGCTACACCTTC
CAIFGGTVYGYTF
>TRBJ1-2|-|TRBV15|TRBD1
TGTGCCACCAGCACCGGGACAGCAGTCTATGGCTACACCTTC
CATSTGTAVYGYTF
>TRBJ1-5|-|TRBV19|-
TGTGCCAGTAGTATGGGACGGCTCAATCAGCCCCAGCATTTT
CASSMGRLNQPQHF
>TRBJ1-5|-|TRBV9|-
TGTGCCAGCAGCTTAGGGGGGGGCAGTCAGCCCCAGCATTTT
CASSLGGGSQPQHF
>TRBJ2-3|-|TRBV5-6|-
TGTGCCAGCAGCTTGGGACCGAGCACAGATACGCAGTATTTT
CASSLGPSTDTQYF
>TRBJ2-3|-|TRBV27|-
TGTGCCAGCAGTATAAGCACAGATACGCAGTATTTT
CASSISTDTQYF
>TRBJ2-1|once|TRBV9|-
TGTGCCAGCAGCCCCGGAGGGGGATTATACAATGAGCAGTTCTTC
CASSPGGGLYNEQFF
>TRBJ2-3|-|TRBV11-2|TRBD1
TGTGCCAGCAGTCCCACAGGGGCAGATACGCAGTATTTT
CASSPTGADTQYF
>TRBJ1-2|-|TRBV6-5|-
TGTGCCAGCAGTAGGACGGCTAACTATGGCTACACCTTC
CASSRTANYGYTF
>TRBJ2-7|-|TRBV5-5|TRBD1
TGTGCCAGCAGCTTGGGGGGACAGACCTACGAGCAGTACTTC
CASSLGGQTYEQYF
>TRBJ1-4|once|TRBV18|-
TGTGCCAGCTCACTCCCGACAGAAAAACTGTTTTTT
CASSLPTEKLFF
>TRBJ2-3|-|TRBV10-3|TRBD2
TGTGCCATCAGTGAGCCCTTAGCGGGAGGAGGTGATACGCAGTATTTT
CAISEPLAGGGDTQYF
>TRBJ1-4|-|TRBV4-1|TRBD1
TGCGCCAGCAGCCAAGTGGGGACAGCTAATGAAAAACTGTTTTTT
CASSQVGTANEKLFF
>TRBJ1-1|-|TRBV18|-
TGTGCCAGCTCAGGAAGCACAGGGAGGACTGAAGCTTTCTTT
CASSGSTGRTEAFF
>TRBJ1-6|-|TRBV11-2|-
TGTGCCAGCAGCTTAGATTTCGGACAGACCCGGACACCCCTCCACTTT
CASSLDFGQTRTPLHF
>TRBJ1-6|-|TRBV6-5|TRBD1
TGTGCCAGCAGACCCCCGGGACAGAAAAATTCACCCCTCCACTTT
CASRPPGQKNSPLHF
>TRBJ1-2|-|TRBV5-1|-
TGCGCCAGCAGCTTGGCGGGCACCTATGGCTACACCTTC
CASSLAGTYGYTF
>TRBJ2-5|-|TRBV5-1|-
TGCGCCAGCACGATCGGCCCACGAGAGACCCAGTACTTC
CASTIGPRETQYF
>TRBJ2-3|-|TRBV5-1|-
TGCGCCAGCAAATCCAGGCCTAGCACAGATACGCAGTATTTT
CASKSRPSTDTQYF
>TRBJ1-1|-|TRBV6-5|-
TGTGCCAGCAGGCTGGGATCATTCATGAACACTGAAGCTTTCTTT
CASRLGSFMNTEAFF
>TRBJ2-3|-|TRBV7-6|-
TGTGCCAGCAGCCCCCCTCGGGGCCCAGATACGCAGTATTTT
CASSPPRGPDTQYF
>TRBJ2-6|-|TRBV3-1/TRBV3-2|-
TGTGCCAGCAGCCTCCTCTCTGGGGCCAACGTCCTGACTTTC
CASSLLSGANVLTF
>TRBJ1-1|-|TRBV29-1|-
TGCAGCGTTGACGGGGGCCGGACTGAAGCTTTCTTT
CSVDGGRTEAFF
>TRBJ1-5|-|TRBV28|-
TGTGCCAGCAGTTTATATAATCAGCCCCAGCATTTT
CASSLYNQPQHF
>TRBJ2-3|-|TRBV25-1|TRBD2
TGTGCCAGCAGTCTGACTAGCGGGGGGTTGAATACGCAGTATTTT
CASSLTSGGLNTQYF
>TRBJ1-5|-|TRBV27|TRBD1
TGTGCCAGCAGTCCTACAGGGGGCGTAAACTATAGCAATCAGCCCCAGCATTTT
CASSPTGGVNYSNQPQHF
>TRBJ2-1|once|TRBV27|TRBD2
TGTGCCAGCAGTTTCCAGCGGGACGGTGAGCAGTTCTTC
CASSFQRDGEQFF
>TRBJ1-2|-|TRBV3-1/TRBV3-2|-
TGTGCCAGCAGCCCCCGGGGGCTTGGCTACACCTTC
CASSPRGLGYTF
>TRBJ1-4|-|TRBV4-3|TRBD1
TGCGCCAGCAGCCAAGTAGGGGGCTCCCGGGTTGAAAAACTGTTTTTT
CASSQVGGSRVEKLFF
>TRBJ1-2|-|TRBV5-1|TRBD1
TGCGCCAGCAGCATGGACAGGGTCGGCTACACCTTC
CASSMDRVGYTF
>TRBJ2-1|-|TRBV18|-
TGTGCCAGCTCACCAAGAGAACAGCCCCTGGGTGAGCAGTTCTTC
CASSPREQPLGEQFF
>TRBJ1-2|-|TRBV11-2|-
TGTGCCAGCAGCCTGACGCTCTATGGCTACACCTTC
CASSLTLYGYTF
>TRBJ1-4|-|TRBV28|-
TGTGCCAGCGGAGGACTTAATGAAAAACTGTTTTTT
CASGGLNEKLFF
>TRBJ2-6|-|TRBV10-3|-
TGTGCCATCAGTGCTGGGTTGGGGGCCAACGTCCTGACTTTC
CAISAGLGANVLTF
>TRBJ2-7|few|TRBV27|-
TGTGCCAGCAGTTTACCCCACACCTTTCTCGAGCAGTACTTC
CASSLPHTFLEQYF
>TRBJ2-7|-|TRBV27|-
TGTGCCAGCAGCTCCGGGACGTCCGAGTACTTC
CASSSGTSEYF
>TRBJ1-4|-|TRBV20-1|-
TGCAGTGCCAGTCCGTTCGGGGGAACTAATGAAAAACTGTTTTTT
CSASPFGGTNEKLFF
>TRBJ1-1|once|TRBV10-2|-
TGCGCCAGCAGTGAGTCTGAAGCTTTCTTT
CASSESEAFF
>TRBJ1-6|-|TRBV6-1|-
TGTGCCAGCAGTCGGAGGGAATTCGGTTCACCCCTCCACTTT
CASSRREFGSPLHF
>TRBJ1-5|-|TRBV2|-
TGTGCCAGCACTAGCCATGGACAGCATAATCAGCCCCAGCATTTT
CASTSHGQHNQPQHF
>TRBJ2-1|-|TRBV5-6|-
TGTGCCAGCAGCTGGGGTATGAATGAGCAGTTCTTC
CASSWGMNEQFF
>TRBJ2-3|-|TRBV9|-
TGTGCCAGCAGCGTAGCCGGGCCCGAGGGGAGCCCGCAGTATTTT
CASSVAGPEGSPQYF
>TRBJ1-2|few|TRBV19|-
TGTGCCACTAACAGCTACGGCTACACCTTC
CATNSYGYTF
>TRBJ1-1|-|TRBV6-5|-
TGTGCCAGCAGACATAGGTCCTACCGGAACACTGAAGCTTTCTTT
CASRHRSYRNTEAFF
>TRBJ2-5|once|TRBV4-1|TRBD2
TGCGCCAGCAGCCAAGATGTGGCGGGGGGCCTGGAGACCCAGTACTTC
CASSQDVAGGLETQYF
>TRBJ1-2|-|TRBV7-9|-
TGTGCCAGCAGCGGCTGGGGGGTTAACTATGGCTACACCTTC
CASSGWGVNYGYTF
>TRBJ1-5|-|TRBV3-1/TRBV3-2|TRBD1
TGTGCCAGCAGCCAAGGCCCGACAGGGACGGTTCAGCCCCAGCATTTT
CASSQGPTGTVQPQHF
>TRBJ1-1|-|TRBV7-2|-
TGTGCCAGCAGCTTATCGACCTACACTGAAGCTTTCTTT
CASSLSTYTEAFF
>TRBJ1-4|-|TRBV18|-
TGTGCCAGCTCACCGGGCAGGGAGAATGAAAAACTGTTTTTT
CASSPGRENEKLFF
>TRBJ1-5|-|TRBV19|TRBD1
TGTGCCAGTAGTATCGGACAGGTAGTCGAGCCCCAGCATTTT
CASSIGQVVEPQHF
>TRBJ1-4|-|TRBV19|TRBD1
TGTGCCAGTAGTATCCGGAGGGGGCCCTATGCAACTAATGAAAAACTGTTTTTT
CASSIRRGPYATNEKLFF
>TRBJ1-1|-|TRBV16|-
TGTGCCAGCAGCCAATTGTGGGGCAGCCAGATTGTTAACACTGAAGCTTTCTTT
CASSQLWGSQIVNTEAFF